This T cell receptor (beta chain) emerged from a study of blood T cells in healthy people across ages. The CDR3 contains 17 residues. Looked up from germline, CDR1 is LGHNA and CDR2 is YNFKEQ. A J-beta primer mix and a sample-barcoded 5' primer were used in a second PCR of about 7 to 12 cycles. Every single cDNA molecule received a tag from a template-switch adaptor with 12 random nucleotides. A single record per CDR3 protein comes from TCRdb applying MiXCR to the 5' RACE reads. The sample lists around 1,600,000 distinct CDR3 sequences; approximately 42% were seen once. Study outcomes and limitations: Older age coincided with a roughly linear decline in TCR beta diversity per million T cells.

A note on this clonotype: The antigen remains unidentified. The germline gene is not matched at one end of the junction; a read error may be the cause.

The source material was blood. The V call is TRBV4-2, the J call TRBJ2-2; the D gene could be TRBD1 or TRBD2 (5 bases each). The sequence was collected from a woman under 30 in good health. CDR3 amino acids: CASSQDVRGRWTGELFF. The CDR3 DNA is TGTGCCAGTAGCCAAGATGTGAGGGGAAGGTGGACCGGGGAGCTGTTTTTT.